This section outlines one T cell receptor (beta chain) sequence together with its context. Its antigen is still unknown. These data come from a study of CD8 T cells in Susac syndrome. Notes on the study in general: The study acknowledged a relatively small number of individuals in its TCR sequencing and HLA analysis.

CDR3 size: 14 residues. The V and J ends lost 1 base and 5 bases respectively, with 11 bases between them. The germline gives CDR1 SGHTA, CDR2 FQGNSA. RNA in amounts of roughly 0.5 to 1 ug was reverse transcribed with random hexamers. The CDR3 of TCR beta was amplified by immunoSEQ multiplex PCR across 54 Vbeta and 13 Jbeta. TCRdb re-called the immunoSEQ multiplex PCR reads through MiXCR, storing one row per CDR3 protein. The data show approximately 150,000 distinct CDR3 sequences, with 75% to 90% seen just once and around 0.49% held by the top ten. The sequencing sample was made of CD8+ T cells from PBMCs. This clonotype was sampled from a human donor with multiple sclerosis. The rearrangement joins TRBV7-2 to TRBJ1-2; D possibly corresponds to TRBD1 (5 bases). The CDR3 DNA follows: TGTGCCAGCAGCTTAGTCTCAGGGAATTATGGCTACACCTTC. Its protein is CASSLVSGNYGYTF.